Presented here are 31 T cell receptor beta chains from one specimen sequenced in a study of blood T cell repertoires in COVID-19 (dated by TCRdb to about 2020). Receptor amplification or capture employed the immunoSEQ multiplex PCR assay. TCRdb retrieved this table from immuneACCESS and kept in-frame rearrangements only. Not all clones are present; in checked studies, unresolved V genes account for under half, and no reason is known for the remainder. Present in this sample are 120,000 to 150,000 clones, around four fifths of which were seen just once. The ten most abundant clones make up 3% of the sample. The sequenced material came from peripheral blood. The receptors derive from a woman aged 35 to 49 with active or convalescent COVID-19.

The gene calls are TRBV2 and TRBJ1-6; 9 bases are a match to TRBD1. Germline V gene data show CDR1 as SNHLY and CDR2 as FYNNEI. The CDR3 is 17 amino acids. Trimming took 2 bases from V and 8 from J; bases not matched to a gene: 10. DNA for the CDR3: TGTGCCAGCAGTGAACCCTGGACAGGGGTTGTCGATTCACCCCTCCACTTT. Its translation: CASSEPWTGVVDSPLHF. The whole variable domain, remainder taken from reference TRBV2 and TRBJ1-6, is EPEVTQTPSHQVTQMGQEVILRCVPISNHLYFYWYRQILGQKVEFLVSFYNNEISEKSEIFDDQFSVERPDGSNFTLKIRSTKLEDSAMYFCASSEPWTGVVDSPLHFGNGTRLTVT.

The J gene is TRBJ2-7, the V gene TRBV5-1, with D possibly being TRBD2 (6 bases). CDR3 length: 15 amino acids. V was shortened by 1 base and J by 4 bases, with 15 bases between the two germline ends. Germline CDR1 is SGHRS and CDR2 is YFSETQ. CDR3 protein: CASSLIYGGPYEQYF. The CDR3 DNA reads as TGCGCCAGCAGCTTGATTTACGGGGGACCATACGAGCAGTACTTC. Using reference TRBV5-1 and TRBJ2-7 for the parts outside the CDR3, the full variable domain is KAGVTQTPRYLIKTRGQQVTLSCSPISGHRSVSWYQQTPGQGLQFLFEYFSETQRNKGNFPGRFSGRQFSNSRSEMNVSTLELGDSALYLCASSLIYGGPYEQYFGPGTRLTVT.

This clone was counted between two and nine times. The V call is TRBV19, the J call TRBJ1-2; the match to TRBD1 covers 10 bases. Unmatched junction bases numbered 4, after V lost 4 bases and J lost 5 bases. The CDR3 has 14 residues. CDR1 and CDR2 (germline): LNHDA, SQIVND (reference sequence). CDR3 in DNA: TGTGCCAGTAGTACGACAGGGGGCAGTTATGGCTACACCTTC. Translated, it gives CASSTTGGSYGYTF.

The chain combines TRBV5-6 with TRBJ2-7; D not certain. V gave up 4 bases and J gave up 5 bases, with 13 bases separating them. Germline CDR1 is SGHDT and CDR2 is YYEEEE. The CDR3 has 13 amino acids. The CDR3 nucleotides are TGTGCCAGCAGCCCTCTTGAGTCCCACGAGCAGTACTTC. Translated: CASSPLESHEQYF.

This clone has a handful of counts. The chain carries TRBV4-1 and TRBJ2-7; tentatively, D is TRBD1 (5 bases). Per the germline V gene, CDR1 is MGHRA and CDR2 is YSYEKL. Trimming removed 1 base at V and 0 bases at J, with 10 bases between. This CDR3 comprises 15 residues. CDR3 in DNA: TGCGCCAGCAGCCAAGTGTCTAGGGGCTCCTACGAGCAGTACTTC. Translated: CASSQVSRGSYEQYF.

The rearrangement joins TRBV10-3 to TRBJ1-1, with a weak D call TRBD1 (6 bases). This CDR3 is built from 14 residues. V dropped 8 bases and J dropped 0 bases, with 13 bases sitting between them. CDR1 is ENHRY, CDR2 SYGVKD, per germline. The CDR3, as DNA: TGTGCCATCGCAAAGGGGGGGTTGAACACTGAAGCTTTCTTT. Amino acids: CAIAKGGLNTEAFF.

J is TRBJ2-7 and V is TRBV7-9; no firm D call. The CDR3 contains 11 residues. From germline, CDR1 is SEHNR and CDR2 FQNEAQ (reference sequence). Trimming left V 5 bases short and J 3 bases short, with 5 bases between. The CDR3 sequence: CASSPLYEQYF. CDR3 nucleotides: TGTGCCAGCAGCCCCCTCTACGAGCAGTACTTC.

The J gene is TRBJ2-5, the V gene TRBV5-1; D might be TRBD2 (5 bases). Looked up from germline, CDR1 is SGHRS and CDR2 is YFSETQ. This CDR3 comprises 14 residues. Trimming left V 2 bases short and J 5 bases short, with 13 bases between. CDR3 DNA sequence: TGCGCCAGCAGCTTCGGAGGCTCGGAGGAGACCCAGTACTTC. Amino acids: CASSFGGSEETQYF.

The CDR3 bases are TGCGCCAGCTCAGTGGAGACTAGCGGGAGGGAGCAGTTCTTC. Translated: CASSVETSGREQFF. The V gene is TRBV10-1, the J gene TRBJ2-1; 13 nucleotides match TRBD2. V trimming: 8 bases; J trimming: 10 bases; junction bases outside the gene matches: 8. The CDR3 length is 14 residues. Germline loops: CDR1 WNHNN, CDR2 SYGVQD (reference sequence).

The chain couples TRBV19 to TRBJ2-4; 8 bases align to TRBD1. The J segment lost 6 bases and the V segment lost 4 bases, leaving 5 bases of the junction unmatched. The CDR3 is 14 amino acids. The germline V gene encodes CDR1 LNHDA and CDR2 SQIVND (reference sequence). The CDR3: CASSTLTGVNIQYF. DNA for the CDR3: TGTGCCAGTAGTACTCTGACAGGGGTAAACATTCAGTACTTC.

This sequence joins TRBV30 and TRBJ2-1; D is ambiguous. The CDR3 has 13 amino acids. The V end lost 3 bases, the J end lost 7 bases, and 13 bases lay between the germline ends. The germline CDR1 and CDR2 sequences are GTSNPN and SVGIG (reference sequence). CDR3 nucleotide sequence: TGTGCCTGGAGCCCAAGGAGTTGGAATGAGCAGTTCTTC. Translation: CAWSPRSWNEQFF.

This chain connects TRBV10-1 to TRBJ2-3; TRBD1 matches 7 bases. Germline V CDR1 and CDR2: WNHNN, SYGVQD (reference sequence). The CDR3 spans 14 residues. The trim removed 6 bases at V and 6 bases at J, leaving 9 bases unmatched. The CDR3 sequence is CASSVVRGQDTQYF. Here the CDR3 DNA reads TGCGCCAGCAGCGTAGTAAGGGGGCAGGATACGCAGTATTTT.

V gene TRBV6-1 combines with J gene TRBJ2-3, with a tentative D call TRBD2 (5 bases). There are 14 residues in the CDR3. CDR1 is MNHNS and CDR2 is SASEGT in the germline V gene. V lost 6 bases, J lost 6 bases, and 16 bases lay in between. The CDR3 DNA follows: TGTGCCAGCAGCGGGATCTTCCCGCGGGATACGCAGTATTTT. The encoded protein is CASSGIFPRDTQYF.

The V and J genes are TRBV7-2 and TRBJ1-6, with a weak D call TRBD1 (5 bases). Trimming took 4 bases from V and 4 from J, leaving 17 bases between them. CDR3 size: 17 residues. Germline V CDR1 and CDR2: SGHTA, FQGNSA. CDR3 protein: CASSSFRVLGYNSPLHF. The CDR3 DNA sequence: TGTGCCAGCAGCTCATTCAGGGTCCTCGGGTATAATTCACCCCTCCACTTT.

The V gene is TRBV6-5, the J gene TRBJ2-3, with D maybe TRBD2 (6 bases). The CDR3 runs 13 residues. V lost 6 bases and J 2 bases, leaving 9 bases between the germline ends. Germline V gives CDR1 MNHEY, CDR2 SVGAGI. For the CDR3, the DNA is TGTGCCAGCAGGCGGGACCTCACAGATACGCAGTATTTT. This translates into CASRRDLTDTQYF.

The chain links TRBV11-2 to TRBJ2-1, with TRBD2 matching 10 bases. Germline trimming cut 2 bases from V and 5 bases from J; bases unmatched to any gene: 6. The germline V gene encodes CDR1 SGHAT and CDR2 FQNNGV. This CDR3 is built from 16 residues. This chain's CDR3 is CASSLWERGGNNEQFF. The CDR3 DNA is TGTGCCAGCAGCTTATGGGAGCGGGGGGGAAACAATGAGCAGTTCTTC.

This chain connects TRBV28 to TRBJ1-2; 10 bases are shared with TRBD1. V gave up 5 bases and J gave up 1 base; unmatched junction bases: 4. CDR3 length: 15 amino acids. Germline CDR1 is MDHEN and CDR2 is SYDVKM. The DNA of the CDR3 is TGTGCCAGCAGTCCGGGGGACAGGGGTAACTATGGCTACACCTTC. Protein sequence: CASSPGDRGNYGYTF.

The chain employs TRBV19 and TRBJ1-1, with D perhaps TRBD1 (6 bases). The CDR3 is 17 residues long. The V end lost 6 bases, the J end lost 0 bases, and 20 bases lay between the germline ends. CDR1 is LNHDA and CDR2 is SQIVND in the germline V gene (reference sequence). The CDR3 here is CASRPPRGEAMNTEAFF. The CDR3 DNA reads as TGTGCCAGTAGACCTCCCAGGGGAGAGGCTATGAACACTGAAGCTTTCTTT.

V is TRBV28 and J is TRBJ1-2; 8 bases are shared with TRBD1. The CDR3 is made up of 14 amino acids. V shed 3 bases and J 6 bases; nucleotides not matched to a gene: 6. Germline CDR1 reads MDHEN; CDR2 reads SYDVKM. Here the CDR3 DNA reads TGTGCCAGCAGTTTCCCGGACAGGGATCATGGCTACACCTTC. As protein: CASSFPDRDHGYTF.

This clone has just one count. The V and J genes are TRBV7-9 and TRBJ2-7, with TRBD1 matching over 8 bases. Germline V gene lookup returns CDR1 SEHNR and CDR2 FQNEAQ (reference sequence). The CDR3 totals 16 residues. V was clipped by 3 bases and J by 2 bases; unmatched bases: 9. The CDR3 DNA sequence: TGTGCCAGCAGCTTGGGGAGGACAGGGTCTCCCTACGAGCAGTACTTC. This gives the protein CASSLGRTGSPYEQYF.

The V and J genes are TRBV27 and TRBJ1-1; D is possibly TRBD1 (5 bases). The germline V gene has CDR1 MNHEY and CDR2 SMNVEV (reference sequence). The CDR3 is 15 amino acids. The V gene lost 6 bases and the J gene lost 6 bases, with 20 bases spanning the gap. The CDR3 region is CASSSRAQGGPEAFF. The CDR3, as DNA: TGTGCCAGCAGCTCCCGAGCTCAGGGTGGACCTGAAGCTTTCTTT.

The rearrangement joins TRBV12-3 or TRBV12-4 to TRBJ1-5, with D uncertain. Trimming left V 7 bases short and J 7 bases short, with 14 bases between. This CDR3 region has 13 residues. The CDR3 protein is CASTPQKSQPQHF. As DNA, the CDR3 is TGTGCCAGCACCCCACAGAAATCCCAGCCCCAGCATTTT.

This rearrangement joins TRBV27 to TRBJ2-2, with 7 bases fitting TRBD1. CDR1 and CDR2 (germline): MNHEY, SMNVEV (reference sequence). The junction had 9 bases not matched to a gene; V was cut back by 2 bases and J by 3 bases. The CDR3 runs 17 residues. CDR3 nucleotide sequence: TGTGCCAGCAGTTTAAGGGTGGGGACAGTTTACACCGGGGAGCTGTTTTTT. Its translation: CASSLRVGTVYTGELFF.

This chain uses TRBV6-4 with TRBJ2-7; TRBD2 aligns across 10 bases. Germline values: CDR1 MRHNA, CDR2 SNTAGT. The CDR3 is made up of 14 amino acids. V lost 5 bases and J lost 2; bases outside the gene matches: 3. The CDR3 bases are TGTGCCAGCAGTAAAAGCGGGGGGGCCTACGAGCAGTACTTC. This gives the protein CASSKSGGAYEQYF.

J is TRBJ2-3 and V is TRBV27, with 10 nucleotides matching TRBD2. Germline V lookup: CDR1 MNHEY, CDR2 SMNVEV (reference sequence). Germline trimming cut 2 bases from V and 2 bases from J; bases unmatched to any gene: 4. This CDR3 has 16 residues. CDR3 nucleotides: TGTGCCAGCAGTTTAAGGAGCGGGAGGGCCACAGATACGCAGTATTTT. This gives the protein CASSLRSGRATDTQYF.

The rearrangement links TRBV4-1 to TRBJ1-2; TRBD1 matches at 7 bases. V shed 1 base and J 6 bases; nucleotides not matched to a gene: 11. The CDR3 is 16 amino acids. Germline V lookup: CDR1 MGHRA, CDR2 YSYEKL. DNA of the CDR3: TGCGCCAGCAGCCAAGTTCCCCCCGACAGGGAACATGGCTACACCTTC. It specifies CASSQVPPDREHGYTF.

The gene calls are TRBV28 and TRBJ2-5, with a possible D match to TRBD1 (6 bases). Germline V CDR1 and CDR2: MDHEN, SYDVKM. The CDR3 is 14 residues long. V was trimmed by 10 bases and J by 5 bases, leaving 20 bases between them. This CDR3 is CATRRGSVSETQYF. As DNA, the CDR3 is TGTGCCACCAGAAGGGGGAGTGTCAGCGAGACCCAGTACTTC.

The rearrangement joins TRBV7-2 to TRBJ2-7, with D possibly TRBD2 on 6 matching bases. The CDR3 loop spans 16 amino acids. V was trimmed by 1 base and J by 5 bases, leaving 18 bases between them. CDR1 is SGHTA and CDR2 is FQGNSA in the germline V gene. The CDR3 region is CASSLDGALARDEQYF. DNA of the CDR3: TGTGCCAGCAGCTTAGATGGTGCACTAGCTCGGGACGAGCAGTACTTC.

The V gene is TRBV29-1, the J gene TRBJ2-1, with a weak D call TRBD2 (6 bases). Deletions cut 7 bases from V and 13 bases from J, with 23 bases between. Germline V gene lookup returns CDR1 SQVTM and CDR2 ANQGSEA. The CDR3 contains 13 residues. The CDR3 protein is CSAADLGLPAQFF. CDR3 nucleotide sequence: TGCAGCGCTGCGGACTTGGGACTGCCGGCACAGTTCTTC.

This sequence joins TRBV9 and TRBJ2-7; TRBD2 matches at 8 bases. CDR3 length: 14 residues. With 5 bases clipped from V and 2 bases from J, the junction kept 6 bases outside the gene matches. Germline values: CDR1 SGDLS, CDR2 YYNGEE. Here the CDR3 DNA reads TGTGCCAGCAGTACTACTAGCGGCCCCTACGAGCAGTACTTC. This codes for CASSTTSGPYEQYF.

The chain combines TRBV6-5 with TRBJ1-2, with 7 nucleotides matching TRBD1. CDR1 and CDR2 (germline): MNHEY, SVGAGI. The CDR3 covers 15 residues. With V trimmed by 4 bases and J by 4 bases, 9 bases remained unmatched. In DNA, the CDR3 is TGTGCCAGCAGTTCCCCCCGACAGGGAGGCTATGGCTACACCTTC. Residues: CASSSPRQGGYGYTF.